The subject of this entry is one T cell receptor (beta chain). The entry originates in a study of blood T cell repertoires in COVID-19. The overall study: Donors in the United States, Italy and Spain gave samples during acute or convalescent COVID-19. PBMCs, B-cell-depleted T cells, or T cells were the source of the cDNA or gDNA that made up the material.

TCRdb's copy holds only in-frame clones and misses some; the assay was immunoSEQ multiplex PCR. In the table there are some 180,000 clones, around four fifths of which are singletons. One Seattle source followed patients from active infection through their disease course. The receptor's source is a woman aged 80 or older with COVID-19, enrolled during active disease. The sample taken for sequencing was peripheral blood.

CDR3 bases: TGTGCCAGCAGTCCCAGGGGATACGAGCAGTACTTC. It codes for CASSPRGYEQYF. The chain recombines TRBV21-1 with TRBJ2-7; the D call of TRBD1 is as the table states it, not checked on the DNA. TRBV21-1 is flagged as a pseudogene. The CDR3 has 12 amino acids.